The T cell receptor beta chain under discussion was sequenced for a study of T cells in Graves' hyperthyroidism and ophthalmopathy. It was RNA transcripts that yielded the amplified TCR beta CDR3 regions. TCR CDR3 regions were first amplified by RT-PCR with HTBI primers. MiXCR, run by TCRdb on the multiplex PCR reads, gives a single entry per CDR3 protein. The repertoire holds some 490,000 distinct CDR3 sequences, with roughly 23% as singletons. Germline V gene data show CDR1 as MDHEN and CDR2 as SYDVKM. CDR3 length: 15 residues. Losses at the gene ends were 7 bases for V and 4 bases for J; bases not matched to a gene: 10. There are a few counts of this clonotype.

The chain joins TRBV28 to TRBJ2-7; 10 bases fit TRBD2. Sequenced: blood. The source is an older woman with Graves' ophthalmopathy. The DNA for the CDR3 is TGTGCCAGCACCCTTCCTAGCGGGAGTGGGTACGAGCAGTACTTC. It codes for CASTLPSGSGYEQYF.